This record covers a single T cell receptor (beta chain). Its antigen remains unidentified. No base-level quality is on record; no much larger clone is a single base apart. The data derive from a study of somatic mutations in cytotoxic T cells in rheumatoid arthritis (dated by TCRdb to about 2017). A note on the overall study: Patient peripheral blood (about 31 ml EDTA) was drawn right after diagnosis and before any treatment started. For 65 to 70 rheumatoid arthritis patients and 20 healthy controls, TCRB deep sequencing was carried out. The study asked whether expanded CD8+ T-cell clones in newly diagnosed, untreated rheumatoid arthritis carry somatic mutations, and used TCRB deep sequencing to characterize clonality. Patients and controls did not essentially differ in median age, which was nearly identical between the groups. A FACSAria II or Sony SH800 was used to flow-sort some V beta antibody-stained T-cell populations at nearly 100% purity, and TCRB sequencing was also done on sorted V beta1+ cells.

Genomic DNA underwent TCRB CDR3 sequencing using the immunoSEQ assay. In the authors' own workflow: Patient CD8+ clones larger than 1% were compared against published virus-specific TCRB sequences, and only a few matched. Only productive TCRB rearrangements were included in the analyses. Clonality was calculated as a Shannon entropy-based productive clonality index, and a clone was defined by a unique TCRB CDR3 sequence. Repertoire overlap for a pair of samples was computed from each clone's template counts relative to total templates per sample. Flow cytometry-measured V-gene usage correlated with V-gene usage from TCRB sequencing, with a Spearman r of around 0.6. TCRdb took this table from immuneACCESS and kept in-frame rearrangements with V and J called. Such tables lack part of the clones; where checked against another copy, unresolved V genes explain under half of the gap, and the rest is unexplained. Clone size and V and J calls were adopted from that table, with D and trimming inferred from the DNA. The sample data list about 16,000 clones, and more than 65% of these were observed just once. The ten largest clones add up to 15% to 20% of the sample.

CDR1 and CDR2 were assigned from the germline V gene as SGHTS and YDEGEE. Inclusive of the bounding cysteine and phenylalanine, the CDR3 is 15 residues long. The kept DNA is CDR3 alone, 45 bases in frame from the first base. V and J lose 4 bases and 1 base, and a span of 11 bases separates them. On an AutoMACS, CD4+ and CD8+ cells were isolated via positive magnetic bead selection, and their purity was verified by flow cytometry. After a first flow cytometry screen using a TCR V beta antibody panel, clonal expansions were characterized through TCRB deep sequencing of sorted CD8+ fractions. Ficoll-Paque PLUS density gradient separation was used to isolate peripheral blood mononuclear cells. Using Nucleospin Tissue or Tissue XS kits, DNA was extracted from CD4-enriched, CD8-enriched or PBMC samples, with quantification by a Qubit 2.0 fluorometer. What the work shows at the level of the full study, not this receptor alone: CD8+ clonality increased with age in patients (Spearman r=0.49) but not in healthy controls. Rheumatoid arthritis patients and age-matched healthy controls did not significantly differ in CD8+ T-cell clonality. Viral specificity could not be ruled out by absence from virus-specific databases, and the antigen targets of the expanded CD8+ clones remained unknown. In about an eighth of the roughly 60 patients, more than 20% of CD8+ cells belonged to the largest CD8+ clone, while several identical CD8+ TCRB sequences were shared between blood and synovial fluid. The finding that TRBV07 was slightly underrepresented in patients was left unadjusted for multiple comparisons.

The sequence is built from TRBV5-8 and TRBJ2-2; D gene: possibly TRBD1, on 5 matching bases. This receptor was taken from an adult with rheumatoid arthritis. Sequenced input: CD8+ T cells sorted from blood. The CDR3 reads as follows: CASSRKRGNTGELFF. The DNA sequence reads TGTGCCAGCAGCCGGAAAAGGGGGAACACCGGGGAGCTGTTTTTT.